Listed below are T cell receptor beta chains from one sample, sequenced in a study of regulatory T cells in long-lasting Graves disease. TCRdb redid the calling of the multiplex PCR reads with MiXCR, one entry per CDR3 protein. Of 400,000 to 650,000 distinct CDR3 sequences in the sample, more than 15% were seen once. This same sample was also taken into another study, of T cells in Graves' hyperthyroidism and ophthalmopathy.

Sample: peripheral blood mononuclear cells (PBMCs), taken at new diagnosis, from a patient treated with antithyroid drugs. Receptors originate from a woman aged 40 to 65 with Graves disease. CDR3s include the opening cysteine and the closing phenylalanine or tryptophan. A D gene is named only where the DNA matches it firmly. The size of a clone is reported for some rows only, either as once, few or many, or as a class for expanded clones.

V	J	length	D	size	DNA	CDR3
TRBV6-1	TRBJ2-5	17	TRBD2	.	TGTGCCAGCAACCCCGGGACTAGCGGGGGGGCCCGGGAGACCCAGTACTTC	CASNPGTSGGARETQYF
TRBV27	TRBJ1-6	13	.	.	TGTGCCAGCAGTTCTAACGACGGGTCACCCCTCCACTTT	CASSSNDGSPLHF
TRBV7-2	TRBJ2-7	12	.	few	TGTGCCAGCAGCTCGCAGTCCCTCGAGCAGTACTTC	CASSSQSLEQYF
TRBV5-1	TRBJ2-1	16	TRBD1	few	TGCGCCAGCAGCTTGGGGGGGACAGCGTACTACAATGAGCAGTTCTTC	CASSLGGTAYYNEQFF
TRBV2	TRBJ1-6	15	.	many	TGTGCCAGCAGTGGGCGGGCCCCAGGGGTTTCACCCCTCCACTTT	CASSGRAPGVSPLHF
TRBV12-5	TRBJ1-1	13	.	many	TGTGCTAGTGGACCGAGTACCGGAACTGAAGCTTTCTTT	CASGPSTGTEAFF
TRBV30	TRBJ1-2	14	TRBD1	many	TGTGCCTGGAGACACCTCGACAGGGCCAAAATCTACACCTTC	CAWRHLDRAKIYTF
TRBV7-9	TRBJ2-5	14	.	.	TGTGCCAGCAGCTTAGGAAGACAGGCGGCGACCCAGTACTTC	CASSLGRQAATQYF
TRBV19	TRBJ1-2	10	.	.	TGTGCCAGTCTCGGCTATGGCTACACCTTC	CASLGYGYTF
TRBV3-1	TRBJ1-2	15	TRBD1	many	TGTGCCAGCAGCCACCTCAGGGGGCAGGGTAGTGGCTACACCTTC	CASSHLRGQGSGYTF
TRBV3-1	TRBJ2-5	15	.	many	TGTGCCAGCAGCCCCGGAAGAGCGGAGGCAGAGACCCAGTACTTC	CASSPGRAEAETQYF
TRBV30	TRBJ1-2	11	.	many	TGTGCCTGGAGTGTAAGGAGGAGGACCACCTTC	CAWSVRRRTTF
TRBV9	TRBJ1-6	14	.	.	TGTGCCAGCAGCGTTGGTGGAGAAAATTCACCCCTCCACTTT	CASSVGGENSPLHF
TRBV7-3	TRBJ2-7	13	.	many	TGTGCCAGCAGCTTGGGCAGGGACTACGAGCAGTACTTC	CASSLGRDYEQYF
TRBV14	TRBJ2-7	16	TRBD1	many	TGTGCCAGCAGCCACTCCCCAGGGGGGACAGGGGGCGAGCAGTACTTC	CASSHSPGGTGGEQYF
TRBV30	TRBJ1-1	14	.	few	TGTGCCTGGGTCGCGGTAACCCCCCGCGCTGAAGCTCTCTTT	CAWVAVTPRAEALF
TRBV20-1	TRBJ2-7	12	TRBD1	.	TGCAGTGCCGAGGGGGCACCCTACGAGCAGTACTTC	CSAEGAPYEQYF
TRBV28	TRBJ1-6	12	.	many	TGTGCCAGCGAACGGTTGAATTCACCCCTCCACTTT	CASERLNSPLHF
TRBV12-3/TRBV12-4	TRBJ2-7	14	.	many	TGTGCCAGCAGACGGGACGGAACAGGCTACGAGCAGTACTTC	CASRRDGTGYEQYF
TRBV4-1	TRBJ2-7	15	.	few	TGCGCCAGCAGCCCACGGACGGAGACGGCCTACGAGCAGTACTTC	CASSPRTETAYEQYF
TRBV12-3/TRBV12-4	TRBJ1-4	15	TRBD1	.	TGTGCCAGCAGTCTCACAGGGGACGTTAATGAAAAACTGTTTTTT	CASSLTGDVNEKLFF
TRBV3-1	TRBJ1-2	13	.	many	TGTGCCAGCAGCCACGGGGGAAACTATGGCTACACCTTC	CASSHGGNYGYTF
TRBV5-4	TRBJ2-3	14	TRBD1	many	TGTGCCAGCAGCTTGGAAGGGGGCGGGGATACGCAGTATTTT	CASSLEGGGDTQYF
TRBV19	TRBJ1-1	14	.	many	TGTGCCAGTAGTATAAGTCGGATCTCCACTGAAGCTTTCTTT	CASSISRISTEAFF
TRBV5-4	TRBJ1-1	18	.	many	TGTGCCAGCAGCTTGGCCCATAGGAGGAGGATCGGAAACACTGAAGCTTTCTTT	CASSLAHRRRIGNTEAFF
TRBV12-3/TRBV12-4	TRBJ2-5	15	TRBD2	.	TGTGCCAGCAGCCGGACTAGCGGGGGGCCGGCAATCCAGTACTTC	CASSRTSGGPAIQYF
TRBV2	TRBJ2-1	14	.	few	TGTGCCAGCAGCTGGACGTGGTACTACAATGAGCAGTTCTTC	CASSWTWYYNEQFF
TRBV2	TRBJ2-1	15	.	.	TGTGCCAGCGGGGGCGCTGGCAGCTCCTACAATGAGCAGTTCTTC	CASGGAGSSYNEQFF
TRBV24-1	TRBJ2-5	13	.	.	TGTGCCACCAGTGAGGGCGGGTTAGAGACCCAGTACTTC	CATSEGGLETQYF
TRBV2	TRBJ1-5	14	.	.	TGTGCCAGCAGTGACGCCGGATTATATCAGCCCCAGCATTTT	CASSDAGLYQPQHF
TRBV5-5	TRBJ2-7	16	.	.	TGTGCCAGCAGCCCCTCGGGTCGGCAGCCTTCCTACGAGCAGTACTTC	CASSPSGRQPSYEQYF